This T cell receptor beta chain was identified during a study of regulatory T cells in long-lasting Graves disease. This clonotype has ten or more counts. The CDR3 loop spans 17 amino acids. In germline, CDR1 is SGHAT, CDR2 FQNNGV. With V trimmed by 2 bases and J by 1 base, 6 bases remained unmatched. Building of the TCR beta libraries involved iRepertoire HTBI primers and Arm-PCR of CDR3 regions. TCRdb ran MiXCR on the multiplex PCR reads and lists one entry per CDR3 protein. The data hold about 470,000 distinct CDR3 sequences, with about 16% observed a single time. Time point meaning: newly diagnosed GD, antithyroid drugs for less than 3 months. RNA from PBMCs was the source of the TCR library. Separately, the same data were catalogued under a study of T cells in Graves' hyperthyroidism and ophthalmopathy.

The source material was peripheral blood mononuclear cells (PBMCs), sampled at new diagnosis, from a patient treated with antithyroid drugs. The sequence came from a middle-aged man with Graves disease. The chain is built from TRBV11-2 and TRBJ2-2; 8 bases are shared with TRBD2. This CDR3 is CASSLIGLAVNTGELFF. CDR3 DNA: TGTGCCAGCAGCTTAATCGGACTAGCAGTGAACACCGGGGAGCTGTTTTTT.